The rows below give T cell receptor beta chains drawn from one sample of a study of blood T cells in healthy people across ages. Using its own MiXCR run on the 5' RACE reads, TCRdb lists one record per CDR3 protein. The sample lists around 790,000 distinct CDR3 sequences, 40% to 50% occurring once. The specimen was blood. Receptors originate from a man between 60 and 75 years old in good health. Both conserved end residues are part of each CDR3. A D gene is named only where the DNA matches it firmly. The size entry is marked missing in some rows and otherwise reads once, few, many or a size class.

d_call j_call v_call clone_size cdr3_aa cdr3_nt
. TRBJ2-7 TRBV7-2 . CASSLGLETLYF TGTGCCAGCAGCTTGGGTCTGGAGACCCTGTACTTC
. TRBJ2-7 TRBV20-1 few CSARAQSYEQYF TGCAGTGCTAGAGCCCAGTCCTACGAGCAGTACTTC
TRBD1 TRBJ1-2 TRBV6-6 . CASSDRAGVGYTF TGTGCCAGCAGCGACAGGGCTGGGGTTGGCTACACCTTC
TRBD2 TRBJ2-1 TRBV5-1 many CASSLGAGGYNEQFF TGCGCCAGCAGCTTGGGTGCGGGGGGATACAATGAGCAGTTCTTC
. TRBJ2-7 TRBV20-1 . CSARKTVKDEQYF TGCAGTGCTAGAAAGACAGTCAAGGACGAGCAGTACTTC
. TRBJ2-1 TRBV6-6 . CASKNSSYNEQFF TGTGCCAGCAAAAACAGCTCCTACAATGAGCAGTTCTTC
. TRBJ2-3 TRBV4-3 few CASSQDHRTDTQYF TGCGCCAGCAGCCAGGACCACCGCACAGATACGCAGTATTTT
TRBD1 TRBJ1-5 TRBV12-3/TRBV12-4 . CASSLVDRVRPQHF TGTGCCAGCAGTTTGGTTGACAGGGTACGGCCCCAGCATTTT
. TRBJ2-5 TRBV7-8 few CASSLGTGQGPQYF TGTGCCAGCAGCTTAGGGACCGGACAAGGACCCCAGTACTTC
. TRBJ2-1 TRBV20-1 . CSAREAGAGEQFF TGCAGTGCTAGGGAAGCGGGTGCGGGGGAGCAGTTCTTC
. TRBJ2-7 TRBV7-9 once CASSVKTYEQYF TGTGCCAGCAGCGTCAAGACCTACGAGCAGTACTTC
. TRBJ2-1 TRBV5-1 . CASSLDGGPYNEQFF TGCGCCAGCAGCTTGGACGGGGGGCCCTACAATGAGCAGTTCTTC
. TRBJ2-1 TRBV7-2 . CASSQGIGGGGEQFF TGTGCCAGCAGCCAAGGCATCGGCGGAGGGGGTGAGCAGTTCTTC
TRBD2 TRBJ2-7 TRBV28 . CASSTLPSGEQYF TGTGCCAGCAGTACCCTTCCTAGCGGCGAGCAGTACTTC
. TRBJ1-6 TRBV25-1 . CASSVGGGRSPLHF TGTGCCAGCAGTGTGGGGGGAGGTAGGTCACCCCTCCACTTT
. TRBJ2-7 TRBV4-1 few CASSLNEVLSSYEQYF TGCGCCAGCAGCCTCAATGAGGTCTTGAGCTCCTACGAGCAGTACTTC
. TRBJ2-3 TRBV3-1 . CTSSQSAEGDTQYF TGTACCAGCAGCCAATCGGCCGAGGGAGATACGCAGTATTTT
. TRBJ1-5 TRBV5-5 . CASSLDRGRGQPQHF TGTGCCAGCAGCTTGGATCGGGGAAGAGGACAGCCCCAGCATTTT
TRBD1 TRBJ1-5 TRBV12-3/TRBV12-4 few CASSFQDRVGQPQHF TGTGCCAGCAGTTTTCAGGACAGGGTCGGTCAGCCCCAGCATTTT
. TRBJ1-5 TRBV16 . CASSQSEGRTENQPQHF TGTGCCAGCAGCCAATCGGAGGGCAGAACTGAAAATCAGCCCCAGCATTTT
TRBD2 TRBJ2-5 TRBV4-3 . CASSQESGGGNEQYF TGCGCCAGCAGCCAAGAGAGCGGGGGGGGGAATGAGCAGTACTTC
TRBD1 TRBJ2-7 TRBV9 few CASSARDRGRYEQYF TGTGCCAGCAGCGCCCGGGACAGGGGAAGATACGAGCAGTACTTC
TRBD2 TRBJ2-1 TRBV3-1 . CASSQLAGGSEQFF TGTGCCAGCAGCCAACTAGCGGGGGGAAGTGAGCAGTTCTTC
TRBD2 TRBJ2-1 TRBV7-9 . CASSWSGGNEQFF TGTGCCAGCAGCTGGAGCGGGGGCAATGAGCAGTTCTTC
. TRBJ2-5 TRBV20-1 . CSAPGLNQETQYF TGCAGTGCTCCGGGACTGAACCAAGAGACCCAGTACTTC
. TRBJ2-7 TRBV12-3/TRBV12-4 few CASSRQAVFSYEQYF TGTGCCAGCAGTCGACAGGCCGTCTTCTCCTACGAGCAGTACTTC
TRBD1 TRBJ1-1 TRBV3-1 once CASSPTQGHTEAFF TGTGCCAGCAGCCCCACACAGGGGCACACTGAAGCTTTCTTT
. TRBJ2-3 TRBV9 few CVSSLRTATDTQYF TGTGTCAGCAGCCTTCGGACAGCGACAGATACGCAGTATTTT
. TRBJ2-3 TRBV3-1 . CASSLREMTQYF TGTGCCAGCAGCCTTCGCGAGATGACGCAGTATTTT
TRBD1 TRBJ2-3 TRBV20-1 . CSARENRDRGYTQYF TGCAGTGCTAGAGAGAACCGGGACAGGGGGTATACGCAGTATTTT
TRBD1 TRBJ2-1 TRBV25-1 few CASSDTQGAGYNEQFF TGTGCCAGCAGTGATACACAGGGGGCGGGTTACAATGAGCAGTTCTTC
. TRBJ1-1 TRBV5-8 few CASSLEGGLLTEAFF TGTGCCAGCAGCTTGGAGGGCGGACTCCTCACTGAAGCTTTCTTT
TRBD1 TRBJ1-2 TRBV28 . CASSFRTGVNGYTF TGTGCCAGCAGTTTCCGGACAGGAGTTAATGGCTACACCTTC
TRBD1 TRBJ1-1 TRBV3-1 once CASSLIQGREAFF TGTGCCAGCAGCCTGATACAGGGGCGTGAAGCTTTCTTT
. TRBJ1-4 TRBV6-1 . CASSLRHEGTNEKLFF TGTGCCAGCAGTCTGCGACACGAGGGAACTAATGAAAAACTGTTTTTT
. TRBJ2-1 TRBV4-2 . CASSQRGPGEQFF TGTGCCAGCAGCCAACGGGGTCCGGGAGAGCAGTTCTTC